This T cell receptor (beta chain) derives from a study of T cells in localized non-small cell lung cancer. Germline V CDR1 and CDR2: SGHRS, YFSETQ. The length of the CDR3 is 15 residues. Between the trimmed V and J ends, which lost 4 bases and 6 bases, there was a span of 17 bases. A remark on this clone: As yet, its antigen is unknown.

Repertoires were generated with immunoSEQ multiplex PCR, while TCRdb's copy carries only in-frame clones and drops some. The data contain 15,000 or so clones, around 87% of them singletons. General study results and limits: Clonality of T cells reached its maximum in uninvolved adjacent lung, surpassing tumor. Heterogeneity cannot be ruled out, as sequencing used one tumor region only.

The sequencing used peripheral blood mononuclear cells, collected before any cancer treatment. V and J are TRBV5-1 and TRBJ2-1, with D possibly TRBD1 on 6 matching bases. This TCR was sampled from a male donor at least 60 years old with stage II lung adenocarcinoma. Written as DNA, the CDR3 is TGCGCCAGCAGCCACCGGAACAGGGTTGTCAATGAGCAGTTCTTC. Residues: CASSHRNRVVNEQFF.